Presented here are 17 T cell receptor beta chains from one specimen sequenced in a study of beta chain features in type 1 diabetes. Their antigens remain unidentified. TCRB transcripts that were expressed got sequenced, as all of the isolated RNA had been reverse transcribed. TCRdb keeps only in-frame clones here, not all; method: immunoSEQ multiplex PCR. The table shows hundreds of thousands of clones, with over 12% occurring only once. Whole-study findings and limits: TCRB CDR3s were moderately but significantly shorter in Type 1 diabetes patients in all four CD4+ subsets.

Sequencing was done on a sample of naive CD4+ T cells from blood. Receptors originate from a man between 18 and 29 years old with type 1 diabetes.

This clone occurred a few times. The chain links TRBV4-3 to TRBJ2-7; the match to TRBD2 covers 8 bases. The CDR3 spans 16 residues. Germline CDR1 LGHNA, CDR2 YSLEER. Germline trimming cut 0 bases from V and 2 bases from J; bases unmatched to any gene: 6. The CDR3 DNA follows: TGCGCCAGCAGCCAAGATGGGCGGGGGGCCACCTACGAGCAGTACTTC. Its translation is CASSQDGRGATYEQYF.

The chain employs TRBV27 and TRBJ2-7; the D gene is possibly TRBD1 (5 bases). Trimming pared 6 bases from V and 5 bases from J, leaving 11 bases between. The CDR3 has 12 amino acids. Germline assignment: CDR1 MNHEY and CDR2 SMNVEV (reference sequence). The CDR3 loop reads CASRGQGNEQYF. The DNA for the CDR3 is TGTGCCAGCAGAGGTCAGGGTAACGAGCAGTACTTC.

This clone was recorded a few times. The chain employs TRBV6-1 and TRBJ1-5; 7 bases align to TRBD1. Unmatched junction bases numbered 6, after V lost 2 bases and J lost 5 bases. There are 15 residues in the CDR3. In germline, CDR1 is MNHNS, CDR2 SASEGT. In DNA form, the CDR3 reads TGTGCCAGCAGTGAATGGGGGACAGCCTATCAGCCCCAGCATTTT. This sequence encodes CASSEWGTAYQPQHF.

As DNA, the CDR3 is TGTGCCAGCAGCTGGGGACTAGCGGGAGCCGAGCAGTACTTC. It encodes CASSWGLAGAEQYF. The rearrangement joins TRBV5-4 to TRBJ2-7; the match to TRBD2 covers 14 bases. This CDR3 has 14 amino acids. J gave up 6 bases and V 3 bases, and 2 bases lay outside the gene matches. Germline lookup yields CDR1 SGHNT and CDR2 YYREEE (reference sequence).

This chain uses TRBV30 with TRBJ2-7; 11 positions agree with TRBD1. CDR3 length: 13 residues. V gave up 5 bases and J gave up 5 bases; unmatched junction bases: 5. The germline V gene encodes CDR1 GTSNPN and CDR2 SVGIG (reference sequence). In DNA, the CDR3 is TGTGCCTGGGGAGGGACAGGGGGACACGAGCAGTACTTC. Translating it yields CAWGGTGGHEQYF.

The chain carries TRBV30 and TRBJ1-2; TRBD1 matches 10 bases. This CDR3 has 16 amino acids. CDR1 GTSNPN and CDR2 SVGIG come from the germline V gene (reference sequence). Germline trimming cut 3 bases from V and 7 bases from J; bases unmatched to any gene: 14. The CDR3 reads CAWSRRDRGHAGGYTF. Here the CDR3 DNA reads TGTGCCTGGAGCAGACGGGACAGGGGCCATGCCGGTGGCTACACCTTC.

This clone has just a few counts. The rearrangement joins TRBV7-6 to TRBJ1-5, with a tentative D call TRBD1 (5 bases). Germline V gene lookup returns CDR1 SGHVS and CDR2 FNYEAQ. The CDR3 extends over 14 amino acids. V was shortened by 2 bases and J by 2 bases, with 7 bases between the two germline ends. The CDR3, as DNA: TGTGCCAGCAGCTTATGGGGCGGCAATCAGCCCCAGCATTTT. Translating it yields CASSLWGGNQPQHF.

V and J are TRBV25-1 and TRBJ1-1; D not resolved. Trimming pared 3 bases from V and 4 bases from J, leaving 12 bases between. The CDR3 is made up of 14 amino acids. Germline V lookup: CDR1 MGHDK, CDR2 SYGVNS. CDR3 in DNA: TGTGCCAGCAGTGACCGGGTGTTGGCCACTGAAGCTTTCTTT. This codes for CASSDRVLATEAFF.

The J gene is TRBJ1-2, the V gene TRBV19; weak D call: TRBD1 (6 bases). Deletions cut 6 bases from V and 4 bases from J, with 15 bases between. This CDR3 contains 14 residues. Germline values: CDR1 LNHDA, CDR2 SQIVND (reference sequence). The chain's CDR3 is CASREQDRLYGYTF. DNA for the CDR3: TGTGCCAGTAGGGAACAAGACAGGCTCTATGGCTACACCTTC.

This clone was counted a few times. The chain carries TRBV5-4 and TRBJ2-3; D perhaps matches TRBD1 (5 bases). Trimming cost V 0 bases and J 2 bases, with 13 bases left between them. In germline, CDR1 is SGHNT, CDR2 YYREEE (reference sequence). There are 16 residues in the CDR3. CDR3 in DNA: TGTGCCAGCAGCTTGGGGGGCCAAACGTCCACAGATACGCAGTATTTT. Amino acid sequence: CASSLGGQTSTDTQYF.

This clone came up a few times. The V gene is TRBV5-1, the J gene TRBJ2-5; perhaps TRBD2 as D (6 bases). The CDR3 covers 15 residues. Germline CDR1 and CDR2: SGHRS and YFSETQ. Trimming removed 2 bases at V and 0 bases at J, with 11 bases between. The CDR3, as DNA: TGCGCCAGCAGCTTCGGGGGTGTGTACCAAGAGACCCAGTACTTC. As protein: CASSFGGVYQETQYF. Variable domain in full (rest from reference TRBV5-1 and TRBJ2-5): KAGVTQTPRYLIKTRGQQVTLSCSPISGHRSVSWYQQTPGQGLQFLFEYFSETQRNKGNFPGRFSGRQFSNSRSEMNVSTLELGDSALYLCASSFGGVYQETQYFGPGTRLLVL.

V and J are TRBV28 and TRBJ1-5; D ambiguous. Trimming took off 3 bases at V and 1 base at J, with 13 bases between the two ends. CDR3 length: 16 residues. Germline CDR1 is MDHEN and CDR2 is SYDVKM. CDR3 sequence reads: CASSFSSEGSNQPQHF. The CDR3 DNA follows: TGTGCCAGCAGTTTTTCAAGCGAGGGAAGCAATCAGCCCCAGCATTTT.

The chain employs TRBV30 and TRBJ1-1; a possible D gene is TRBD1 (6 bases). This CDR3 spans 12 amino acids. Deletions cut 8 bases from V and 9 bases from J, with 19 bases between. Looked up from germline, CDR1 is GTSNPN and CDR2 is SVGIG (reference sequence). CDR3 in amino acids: CAGLGQLMQAFF. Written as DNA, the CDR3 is TGTGCCGGCCTGGGACAACTAATGCAAGCTTTCTTT.

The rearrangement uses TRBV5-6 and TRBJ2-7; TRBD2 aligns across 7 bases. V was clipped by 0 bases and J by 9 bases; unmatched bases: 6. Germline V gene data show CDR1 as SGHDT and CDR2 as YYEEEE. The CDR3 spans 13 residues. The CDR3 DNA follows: TGTGCCAGCAGCTTGGCCTGGCGGGGGAGGCAGTACTTC. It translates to CASSLAWRGRQYF.

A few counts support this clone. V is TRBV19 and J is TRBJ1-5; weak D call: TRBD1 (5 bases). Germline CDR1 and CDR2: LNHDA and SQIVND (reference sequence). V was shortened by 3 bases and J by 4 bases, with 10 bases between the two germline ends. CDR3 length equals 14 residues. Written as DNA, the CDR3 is TGTGCCAGTAGTATCATTCAGGGAAATCAGCCCCAGCATTTT. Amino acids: CASSIIQGNQPQHF.

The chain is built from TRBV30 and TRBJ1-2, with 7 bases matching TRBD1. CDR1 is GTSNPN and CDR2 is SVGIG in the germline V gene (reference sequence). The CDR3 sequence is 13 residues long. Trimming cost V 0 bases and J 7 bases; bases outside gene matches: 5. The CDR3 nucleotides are TGTGCCTGGAGTGTAAAGGGGGCAGGTGGCTACACCTTC. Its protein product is CAWSVKGAGGYTF.

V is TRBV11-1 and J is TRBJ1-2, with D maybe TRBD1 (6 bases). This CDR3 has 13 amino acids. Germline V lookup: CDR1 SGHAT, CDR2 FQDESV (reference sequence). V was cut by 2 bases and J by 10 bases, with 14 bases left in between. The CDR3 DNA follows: TGTGCCAGCAGCTTAAGGACAGCGACAAACTACACCTTC. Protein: CASSLRTATNYTF.